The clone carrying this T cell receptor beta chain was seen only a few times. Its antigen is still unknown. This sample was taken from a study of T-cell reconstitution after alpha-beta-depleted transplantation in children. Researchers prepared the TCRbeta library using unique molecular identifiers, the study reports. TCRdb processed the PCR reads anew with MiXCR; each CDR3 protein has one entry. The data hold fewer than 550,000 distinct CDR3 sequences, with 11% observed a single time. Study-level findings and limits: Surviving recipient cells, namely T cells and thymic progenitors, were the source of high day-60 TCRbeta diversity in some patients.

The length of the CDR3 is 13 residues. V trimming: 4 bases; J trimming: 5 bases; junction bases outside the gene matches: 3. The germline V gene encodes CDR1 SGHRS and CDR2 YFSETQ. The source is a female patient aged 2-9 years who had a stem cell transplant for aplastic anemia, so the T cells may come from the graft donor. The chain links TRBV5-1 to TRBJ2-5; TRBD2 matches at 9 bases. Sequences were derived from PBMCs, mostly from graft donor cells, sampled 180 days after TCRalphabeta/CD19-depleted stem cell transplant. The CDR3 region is CASSNSGSETQYF. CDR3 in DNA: TGCGCCAGCAGCAATAGCGGGAGTGAGACCCAGTACTTC.